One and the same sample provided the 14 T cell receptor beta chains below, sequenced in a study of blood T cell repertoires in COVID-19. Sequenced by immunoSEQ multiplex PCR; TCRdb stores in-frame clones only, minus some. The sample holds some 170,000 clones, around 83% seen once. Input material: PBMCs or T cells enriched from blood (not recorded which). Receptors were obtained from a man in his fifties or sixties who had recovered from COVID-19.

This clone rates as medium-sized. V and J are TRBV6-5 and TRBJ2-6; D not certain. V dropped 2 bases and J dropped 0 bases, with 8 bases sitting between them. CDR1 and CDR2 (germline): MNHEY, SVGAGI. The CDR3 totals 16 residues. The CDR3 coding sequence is TGTGCCAGCAGTTACCAGTCTAGCTCTGGGGCCAACGTCCTGACTTTC. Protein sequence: CASSYQSSSGANVLTF.

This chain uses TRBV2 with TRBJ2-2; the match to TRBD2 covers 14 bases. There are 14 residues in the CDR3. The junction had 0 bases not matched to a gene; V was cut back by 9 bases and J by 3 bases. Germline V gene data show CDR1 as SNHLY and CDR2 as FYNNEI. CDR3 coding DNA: TGTGCCAGGGGACTAGCGGGGGACACCGGGGAGCTGTTTTTT. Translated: CARGLAGDTGELFF. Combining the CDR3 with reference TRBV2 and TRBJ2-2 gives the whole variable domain EPEVTQTPSHQVTQMGQEVILRCVPISNHLYFYWYRQILGQKVEFLVSFYNNEISEKSEIFDDQFSVERPDGSNFTLKIRSTKLEDSAMYFCARGLAGDTGELFFGEGSRLTVL.

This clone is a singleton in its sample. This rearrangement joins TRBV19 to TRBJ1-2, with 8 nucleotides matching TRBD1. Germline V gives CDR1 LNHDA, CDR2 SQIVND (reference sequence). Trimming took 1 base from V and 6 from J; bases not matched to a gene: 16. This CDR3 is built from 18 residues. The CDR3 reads CASSIGAGGADRSDGYTF. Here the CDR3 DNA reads TGTGCCAGTAGTATAGGGGCAGGGGGCGCGGATCGTTCTGATGGCTACACCTTC. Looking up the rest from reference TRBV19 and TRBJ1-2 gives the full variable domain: DGGITQSPKYLFRKEGQNVTLSCEQNLNHDAMYWYRQDPGQGLRLIYYSQIVNDFQKGDIAEGYSVSREKKESFPLTVTSAQKNPTAFYLCASSIGAGGADRSDGYTFGSGTRLTVV.

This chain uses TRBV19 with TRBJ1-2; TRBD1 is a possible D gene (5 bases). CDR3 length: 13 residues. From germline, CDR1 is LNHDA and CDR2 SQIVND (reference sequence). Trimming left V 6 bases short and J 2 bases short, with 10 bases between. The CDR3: CASSLDSNYGYTF. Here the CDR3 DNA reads TGTGCCAGTAGCCTCGACAGCAACTATGGCTACACCTTC.

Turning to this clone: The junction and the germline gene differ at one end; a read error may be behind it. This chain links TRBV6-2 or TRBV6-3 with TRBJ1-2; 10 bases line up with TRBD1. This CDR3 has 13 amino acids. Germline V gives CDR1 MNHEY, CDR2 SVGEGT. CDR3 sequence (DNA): TGTGCCAGCAGTTCGACAGGGGGCAGAACCCCCTTCTTC. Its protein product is CASSSTGGRTPFF.

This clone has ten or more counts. The CDR3 is CASSSRRDGGYEQYF. DNA of the CDR3: TGTGCCAGCAGCTCAAGGCGGGACGGTGGCTACGAGCAGTACTTC. The chain is built from TRBV13 and TRBJ2-7, with D possibly TRBD2 on 6 matching bases. From germline, CDR1 is PRHDT and CDR2 FYEKMQ (reference sequence). Trimming took 4 bases from V and 3 from J, leaving 16 bases between them. This CDR3 is built from 15 residues.

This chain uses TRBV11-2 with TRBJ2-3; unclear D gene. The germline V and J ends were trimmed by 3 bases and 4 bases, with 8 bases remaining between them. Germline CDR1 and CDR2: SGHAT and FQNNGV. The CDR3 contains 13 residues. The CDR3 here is CASSLRQSDTQYF. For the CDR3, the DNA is TGTGCCAGCAGCTTGCGACAATCAGATACGCAGTATTTT.

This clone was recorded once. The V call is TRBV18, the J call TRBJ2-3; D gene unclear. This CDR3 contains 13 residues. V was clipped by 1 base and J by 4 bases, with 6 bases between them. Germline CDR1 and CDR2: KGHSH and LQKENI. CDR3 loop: CASSPQLADTQYF. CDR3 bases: TGTGCCAGCTCACCACAACTGGCAGATACGCAGTATTTT. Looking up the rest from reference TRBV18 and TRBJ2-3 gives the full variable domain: NAGVMQNPRHLVRRRGQEARLRCSPMKGHSHVYWYRQLPEEGLKFMVYLQKENIIDESGMPKERFSAEFPKEGPSILRIQQVVRGDSAAYFCASSPQLADTQYFGPGTRLTVL.

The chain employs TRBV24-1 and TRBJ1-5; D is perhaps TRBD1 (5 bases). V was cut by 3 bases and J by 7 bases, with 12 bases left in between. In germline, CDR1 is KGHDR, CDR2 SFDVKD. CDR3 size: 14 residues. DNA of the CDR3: TGTGCCACCAGTGATACCAGGGTCTCCCAGCCCCAGCATTTT. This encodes CATSDTRVSQPQHF.

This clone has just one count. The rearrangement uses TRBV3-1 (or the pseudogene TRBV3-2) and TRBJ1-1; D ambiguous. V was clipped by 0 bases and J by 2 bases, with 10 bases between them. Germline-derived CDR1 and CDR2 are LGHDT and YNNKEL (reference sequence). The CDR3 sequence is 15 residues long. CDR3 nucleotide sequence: TGTGCCAGCAGCCAAGATTTCATAGCTAACACTGAAGCTTTCTTT. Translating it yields CASSQDFIANTEAFF.

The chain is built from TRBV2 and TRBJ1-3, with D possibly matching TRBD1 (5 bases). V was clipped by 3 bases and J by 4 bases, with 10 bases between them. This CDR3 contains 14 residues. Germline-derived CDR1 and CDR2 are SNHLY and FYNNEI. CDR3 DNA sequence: TGTGCCAGCAGTGACGCGGGGCAAGGAAACACCATATATTTT. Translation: CASSDAGQGNTIYF. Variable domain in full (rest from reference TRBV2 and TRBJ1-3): EPEVTQTPSHQVTQMGQEVILRCVPISNHLYFYWYRQILGQKVEFLVSFYNNEISEKSEIFDDQFSVERPDGSNFTLKIRSTKLEDSAMYFCASSDAGQGNTIYFGEGSWLTVV.

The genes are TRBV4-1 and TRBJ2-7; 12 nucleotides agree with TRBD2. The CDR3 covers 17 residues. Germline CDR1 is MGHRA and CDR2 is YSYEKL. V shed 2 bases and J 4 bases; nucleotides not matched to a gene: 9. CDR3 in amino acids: CASSQYPSTSGGYEQYF. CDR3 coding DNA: TGCGCCAGCAGCCAATACCCCTCGACTAGCGGGGGATACGAGCAGTACTTC.

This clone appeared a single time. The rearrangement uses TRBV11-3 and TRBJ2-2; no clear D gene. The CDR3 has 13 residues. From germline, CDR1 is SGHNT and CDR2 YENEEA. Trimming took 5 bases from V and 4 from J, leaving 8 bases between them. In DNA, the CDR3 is TGTGCCAGCAGCGCAGACTTCACCGGGGAGCTGTTTTTT. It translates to CASSADFTGELFF.

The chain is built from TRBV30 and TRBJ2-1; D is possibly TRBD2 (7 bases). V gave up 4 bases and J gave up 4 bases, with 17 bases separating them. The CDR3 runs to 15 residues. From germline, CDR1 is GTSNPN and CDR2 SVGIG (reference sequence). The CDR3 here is CAWILRGGGYNEQFF. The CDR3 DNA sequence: TGTGCCTGGATTCTGAGAGGGGGGGGATACAATGAGCAGTTCTTC.